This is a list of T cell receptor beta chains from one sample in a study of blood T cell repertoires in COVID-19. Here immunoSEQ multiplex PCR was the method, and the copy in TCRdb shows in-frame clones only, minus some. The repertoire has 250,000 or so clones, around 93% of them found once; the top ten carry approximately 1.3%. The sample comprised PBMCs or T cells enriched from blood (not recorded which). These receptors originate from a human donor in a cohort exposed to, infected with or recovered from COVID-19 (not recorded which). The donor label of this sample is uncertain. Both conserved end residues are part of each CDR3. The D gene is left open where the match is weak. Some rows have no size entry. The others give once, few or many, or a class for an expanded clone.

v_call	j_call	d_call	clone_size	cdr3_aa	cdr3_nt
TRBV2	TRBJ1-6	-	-	CASSLSTQSNSPLHF	TGTGCCAGCAGTTTAAGTACACAGTCTAATTCACCCCTCCACTTT
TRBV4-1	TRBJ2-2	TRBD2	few	CASSQGAAGVRNTGELFF	TGCGCCAGCAGCCAGGGGGCAGCGGGGGTTAGGAACACCGGGGAGCTGTTTTTT
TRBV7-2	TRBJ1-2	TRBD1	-	CASTVQGASYYGYTF	TGTGCCAGCACCGTCCAGGGGGCCTCCTACTATGGCTACACCTTC
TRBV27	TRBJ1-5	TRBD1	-	CASNPDRNVGDSNQPQHF	TGTGCCAGCAATCCGGACAGGAATGTCGGGGATAGCAATCAGCCCCAGCATTTT
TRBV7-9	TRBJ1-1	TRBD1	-	CASSSDRVTEAFF	TGTGCCAGCAGCTCTGACAGGGTGACTGAAGCTTTCTTT
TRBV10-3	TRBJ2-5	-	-	CAISEQGGETQYF	TGTGCCATCAGTGAACAGGGTGGCGAGACCCAGTACTTC
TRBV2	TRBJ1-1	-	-	CASGDGGLSEAFF	TGTGCCAGCGGGGACGGAGGGCTCTCTGAAGCTTTCTTT
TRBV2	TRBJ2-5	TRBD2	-	CASTRSGIWRNQETQYF	TGTGCCAGCACCCGAAGCGGGATTTGGAGAAACCAAGAGACCCAGTACTTC
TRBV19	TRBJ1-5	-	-	CAVSLGLNQPQHF	TGTGCCGTCTCGCTGGGGCTCAATCAGCCCCAGCATTTT
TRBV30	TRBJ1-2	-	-	CAWSVGGTANYGYTF	TGTGCCTGGAGTGTGGGGGGGACGGCTAACTATGGCTACACCTTC
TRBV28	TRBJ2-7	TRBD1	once	CASTQTGAYEQYF	TGTGCCAGCACCCAGACAGGGGCCTACGAGCAGTACTTC
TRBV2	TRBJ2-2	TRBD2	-	CASTLAGATGELFF	TGTGCCAGCACACTAGCGGGGGCCACCGGGGAGCTGTTTTTT
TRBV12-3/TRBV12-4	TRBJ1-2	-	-	CASSLGGDYGYTF	TGTGCCAGCAGTTTAGGGGGAGACTATGGCTACACCTTC
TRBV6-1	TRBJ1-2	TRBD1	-	CASSERAGGGYTF	TGTGCCAGCAGTGAACGGGCAGGGGGCGGCTACACCTTC
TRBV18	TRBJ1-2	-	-	CASSPLAVGDHYGYTF	TGTGCCAGCTCACCGCTAGCGGTCGGGGACCACTATGGCTACACCTTC
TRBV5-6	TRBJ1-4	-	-	CASSPRDTIEKLFF	TGTGCCAGCAGCCCCCGGGACACGATCGAAAAACTGTTTTTT